These 17 T cell receptor beta chains came from one sample sequenced in a study of shared T cell receptors in the human thymus. Assay: immunoSEQ multiplex PCR; the TCRdb copy retains only in-frame clones and omits some. Of about 660,000 clones listed, 70% to 90% are singletons. This sample was also put to use in a study of human thymus T cells.

Sequenced sample: thymocytes. The receptors here all came from a boy under two years old with a congenital heart defect.

DNA of the CDR3: TGTGCAGGGTTAGGGAGGGGAGAGGGTTATCAAGAGACCCAGTACTTC. It translates to CAGLGRGEGYQETQYF. The rearrangement uses TRBV11-2 and TRBJ2-5; 7 nucleotides line up with TRBD2. Germline values: CDR1 SGHAT, CDR2 FQNNGV. This CDR3 is 16 amino acids long.

The chain combines TRBV28 with TRBJ2-7; 7 bases are shared with TRBD1. The CDR3 runs 14 residues. The V and J ends lost 6 bases and 5 bases, in that order; junction bases with no gene match: 10. Germline V gene lookup returns CDR1 MDHEN and CDR2 SYDVKM. The CDR3 spells CASSHDRVSHEQYF. The CDR3 coding sequence is TGTGCCAGCAGCCACGACAGGGTTTCCCACGAGCAGTACTTC.

This clone was detected only once. This chain links TRBV29-1 with TRBJ2-5; perhaps TRBD2 as D (5 bases). Germline-derived CDR1 and CDR2 are SQVTM and ANQGSEA. Trimming took off 3 bases at V and 5 bases at J, with 13 bases between the two ends. This CDR3 is 13 amino acids long. CDR3 sequence (DNA): TGCAGCGTTGACCCGCATAGGAGGGAGACCCAGTACTTC. Encoded protein: CSVDPHRRETQYF.

This clone showed up just a few times. The V call is TRBV5-8, the J call TRBJ2-7; D is ambiguous. CDR1 and CDR2 from the germline V gene are SGHTS and YDEGEE. The CDR3 totals 14 residues. The V gene lost 4 bases and the J gene lost 4 bases, with 15 bases spanning the gap. CDR3 amino acids: CASSPSDCPYEQYF. In DNA, the CDR3 is TGTGCCAGCAGCCCAAGTGACTGTCCGTACGAGCAGTACTTC.

This chain uses TRBV11-3 with TRBJ2-5; D possibly corresponds to TRBD1 (6 bases). This CDR3 comprises 16 residues. The V end was cut by 3 bases, the J end by 3 bases, with 17 bases between. Per germline, CDR1 SGHNT and CDR2 YENEEA. CDR3 residues: CASSFPTTGFEETQYF. CDR3 DNA sequence: TGTGCCAGCAGCTTTCCTACTACAGGGTTCGAAGAGACCCAGTACTTC.

V and J are TRBV4-2 and TRBJ2-7, with 15 nucleotides matching TRBD2. Germline loops: CDR1 LGHNA, CDR2 YNFKEQ. The CDR3 totals 17 residues. With 1 base clipped from V and 4 bases from J, the junction kept 5 bases outside the gene matches. Here the CDR3 reads CASSQAPGLAGGYEQYF. The CDR3 DNA is TGTGCCAGCAGCCAAGCCCCTGGACTAGCGGGAGGGTACGAGCAGTACTTC.

This sequence joins TRBV5-6 and TRBJ2-3; no clear D. This CDR3 is built from 13 residues. Trimming took 1 base from V and 2 from J, leaving 5 bases between them. Per germline, CDR1 SGHDT and CDR2 YYEEEE. CDR3 protein: CASSLHFTDTQYF. CDR3 coding DNA: TGTGCCAGCAGCTTGCACTTCACAGATACGCAGTATTTT.

The chain uses TRBV20-1 and TRBJ2-3; maybe TRBD1 (5 bases). The germline gives CDR1 DFQATT, CDR2 SNEGSKA (reference sequence). The CDR3 totals 11 residues. V was cut by 2 bases and J by 5 bases, with 5 bases left in between. CDR3: CSARQGDTQYF. The CDR3, as DNA: TGCAGTGCTAGACAGGGAGATACGCAGTATTTT.

This chain joins TRBV7-2 and TRBJ2-7; perhaps TRBD2 as D (5 bases). The germline V gene has CDR1 SGHTA and CDR2 FQGNSA. V was cut by 1 base and J by 3 bases, with 16 bases left in between. CDR3 size: 16 residues. The CDR3 region is CASSLEAVGWIYEQYF. CDR3 DNA sequence: TGTGCCAGCAGCTTAGAAGCGGTAGGGTGGATCTACGAGCAGTACTTC.

The chain links TRBV10-3 to TRBJ2-5; D not certain. The J call may be incorrect, as the DNA end agrees better with TRBJ2-7. The CDR3 contains 14 residues. Germline V CDR1 and CDR2: ENHRY, SYGVKD. CDR3 in amino acids: CAISEGSLHYEQYF. CDR3 DNA sequence: TGTGCCATCAGTGAAGGCAGTCTTCACTACGAGCAGTACTTC.

The rearrangement joins TRBV4-3 to TRBJ2-7, with 7 bases matching TRBD2. The CDR3 runs to 15 residues. From germline, CDR1 is LGHNA and CDR2 YSLEER. Trimming cost V 0 bases and J 3 bases; bases outside gene matches: 5. In nucleotides, the CDR3 is TGCGCCAGCAGCCAAGATTCTAGCGGCGGCTACGAGCAGTACTTC. Protein: CASSQDSSGGYEQYF.

The chain links TRBV18 to TRBJ2-5; no reliable D call. The germline V gene encodes CDR1 KGHSH and CDR2 LQKENI. The CDR3 is 15 residues long. Trimming took 0 bases from V and 5 from J, leaving 13 bases between them. CDR3 protein: CASSPPMIEEETQYF. Here the CDR3 DNA reads TGTGCCAGCTCACCACCGATGATTGAGGAGGAGACCCAGTACTTC.

The rearrangement links TRBV27 to TRBJ1-5; D may be TRBD1 (6 bases). V was cut by 5 bases and J by 0 bases, with 20 bases left in between. The germline gives CDR1 MNHEY, CDR2 SMNVEV (reference sequence). CDR3 length: 18 residues. CDR3 loop: CASSLQGPSLYSNQPQHF. DNA of the CDR3: TGTGCCAGCAGTCTACAGGGCCCATCCCTTTATAGCAATCAGCCCCAGCATTTT.

J is TRBJ2-1 and V is TRBV5-1; 7 bases align to TRBD1. Germline loops: CDR1 SGHRS, CDR2 YFSETQ. Unmatched junction bases numbered 18, after V lost 3 bases and J lost 6 bases. The CDR3 is 18 residues long. CDR3 in DNA: TGCGCCAGCAGCTGCCGGGTTGGTTCGGGACAGCCCTGCAATGAGCAGTTCTTC. It encodes CASSCRVGSGQPCNEQFF.

The chain recombines TRBV11-1 with TRBJ2-3, with D possibly TRBD1 on 6 matching bases. Germline V CDR1 and CDR2: SGHAT, FQDESV (reference sequence). This CDR3 has 15 residues. V lost 0 bases and J lost 4, with 11 bases in between. The CDR3 DNA is TGTGCCAGCAGCTTAGCGAGAGAGGGGGCAGATACGCAGTATTTT. Translating gives CASSLAREGADTQYF. Full variable domain (outside the CDR3, taken from reference TRBV11-1 and TRBJ2-3): EAEVAQSPRYKITEKSQAVAFWCDPISGHATLYWYRQILGQGPELLVQFQDESVVDDSQLPKDRFSAERLKGVDSTLKIQPAELGDSAMYLCASSLAREGADTQYFGPGTRLTVL.

The rearrangement uses TRBV4-2 and TRBJ2-3; tentative D call: TRBD2 (6 bases). From germline, CDR1 is LGHNA and CDR2 YNFKEQ. This CDR3 comprises 18 residues. Trimming took off 4 bases at V and 1 base at J, with 21 bases between the two ends. CDR3 sequence reads: CASSPSSSGGVGTDTQYF. CDR3 sequence (DNA): TGTGCCAGCAGCCCCTCATCGAGCGGCGGGGTGGGCACAGATACGCAGTATTTT.

The rearrangement links TRBV10-3 to TRBJ2-3, with TRBD1 as a possible D gene (6 bases). The CDR3 length is 18 residues. The ends were cut back, 3 bases at V and 2 bases at J, with 21 bases in the middle. The germline V gene encodes CDR1 ENHRY and CDR2 SYGVKD. CDR3 residues: CAISELHKIRDITDTQYF. The DNA for the CDR3 is TGTGCCATCAGTGAACTCCATAAGATCCGGGACATCACAGATACGCAGTATTTT.